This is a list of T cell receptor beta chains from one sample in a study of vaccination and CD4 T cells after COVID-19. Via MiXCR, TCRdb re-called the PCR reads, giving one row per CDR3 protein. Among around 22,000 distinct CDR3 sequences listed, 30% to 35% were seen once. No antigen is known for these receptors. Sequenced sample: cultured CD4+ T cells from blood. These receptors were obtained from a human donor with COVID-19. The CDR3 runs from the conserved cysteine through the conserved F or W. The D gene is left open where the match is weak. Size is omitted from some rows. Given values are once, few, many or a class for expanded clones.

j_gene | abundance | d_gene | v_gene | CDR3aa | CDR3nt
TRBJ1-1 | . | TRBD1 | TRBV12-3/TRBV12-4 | CASSPDRVAEAFF | TGTGCCAGCAGCCCGGACAGGGTTGCTGAAGCTTTCTTT
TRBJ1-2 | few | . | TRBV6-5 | CASSYSAGLLYGYTF | TGTGCCAGCAGTTACTCCGCGGGTCTCCTCTATGGCTACACCTTC
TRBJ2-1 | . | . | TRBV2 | CASSVERRYNEQFF | TGTGCCAGCAGCGTCGAACGTAGGTACAATGAGCAGTTCTTC
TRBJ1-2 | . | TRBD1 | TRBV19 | CASSSLPGGYGYTF | TGTGCCAGTAGTTCTCTGCCAGGGGGCTATGGCTACACCTTC
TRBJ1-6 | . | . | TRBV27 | CASSLLWGANSPLHF | TGTGCCAGCAGTTTACTATGGGGGGCTAATTCACCCCTCCACTTT
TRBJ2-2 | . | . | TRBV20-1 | CSARFMGTRELFF | TGCAGTGCTAGGTTTATGGGCACCAGGGAGCTGTTTTTT
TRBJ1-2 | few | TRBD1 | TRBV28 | CASRRDRPGYTF | TGTGCCAGCAGGCGGGACAGACCCGGCTACACCTTC
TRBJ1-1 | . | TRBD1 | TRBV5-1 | CASSPVTGGSSTEAFF | TGCGCCAGCAGCCCAGTGACAGGGGGCAGTAGCACTGAAGCTTTCTTT
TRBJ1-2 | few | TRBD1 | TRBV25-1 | CASRAGTGMIDGYTF | TGTGCCAGCAGAGCCGGGACAGGGATGATTGATGGCTACACCTTC
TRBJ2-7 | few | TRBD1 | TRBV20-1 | CSAGTGGQEQYF | TGCAGTGCTGGAACAGGGGGCCAAGAGCAGTACTTC
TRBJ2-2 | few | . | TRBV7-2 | CASSLVQVKELFF | TGTGCCAGCAGCTTAGTACAAGTTAAGGAGCTGTTTTTT
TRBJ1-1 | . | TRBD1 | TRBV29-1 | CSVHGQGDTEAFF | TGCAGCGTTCATGGACAGGGTGACACTGAAGCTTTCTTT
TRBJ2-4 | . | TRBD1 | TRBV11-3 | CASSNPRTGSNIQYF | TGTGCCAGCAGCAACCCCCGGACAGGTTCAAACATTCAGTACTTC
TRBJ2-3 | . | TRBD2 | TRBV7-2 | CASSTYSGDPTDTQYF | TGTGCCAGCAGCACATATAGCGGGGACCCCACAGATACGCAGTATTTT
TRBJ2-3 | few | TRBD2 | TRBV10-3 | CAISDIAGLNTDTQYF | TGTGCCATCAGTGATATAGCGGGGCTCAACACAGATACGCAGTATTTT
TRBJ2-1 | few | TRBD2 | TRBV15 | CATSSPTSGPYNEQFF | TGTGCCACCAGCAGTCCCACTAGCGGTCCCTACAATGAGCAGTTCTTC
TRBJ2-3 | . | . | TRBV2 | CATTGVGGTDTQYF | TGTGCCACCACCGGGGTAGGGGGGACAGATACGCAGTATTTT
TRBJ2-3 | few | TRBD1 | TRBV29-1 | CSGTGYSTDTQYF | TGCAGCGGGACAGGGTATAGCACAGATACGCAGTATTTT
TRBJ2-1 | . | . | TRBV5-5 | CASSLEGPNYNEQFF | TGTGCCAGCAGCTTGGAGGGCCCGAACTACAATGAGCAGTTCTTC
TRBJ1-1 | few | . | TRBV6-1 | CASSTGDWPEAFF | TGTGCCAGCAGTACCGGGGATTGGCCTGAAGCTTTCTTT
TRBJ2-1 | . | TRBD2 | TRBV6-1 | CASTTGLASNEQFF | TGTGCCAGCACTACGGGACTAGCGTCCAATGAGCAGTTCTTC
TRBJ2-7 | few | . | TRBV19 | CASSASSYEQYF | TGTGCCAGTAGTGCCAGCTCCTACGAGCAGTACTTC
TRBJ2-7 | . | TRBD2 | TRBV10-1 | CASSENLAGGPDEQYF | TGCGCCAGCAGTGAGAACCTAGCGGGGGGGCCCGACGAGCAGTACTTC
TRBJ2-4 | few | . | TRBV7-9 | CASSLGPPPRENIQYF | TGTGCCAGCAGCTTAGGGCCGCCGCCGAGAGAAAACATTCAGTACTTC
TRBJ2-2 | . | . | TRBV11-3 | CASSSSGGLTGELFF | TGTGCCAGCAGCTCTTCAGGGGGACTCACCGGGGAGCTGTTTTTT
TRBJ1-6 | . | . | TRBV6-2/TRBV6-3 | CASSEPGRRIRTPLHF | TGTGCCAGCAGCGAGCCTGGCAGGCGGATACGTACGCCCCTCCACTTT